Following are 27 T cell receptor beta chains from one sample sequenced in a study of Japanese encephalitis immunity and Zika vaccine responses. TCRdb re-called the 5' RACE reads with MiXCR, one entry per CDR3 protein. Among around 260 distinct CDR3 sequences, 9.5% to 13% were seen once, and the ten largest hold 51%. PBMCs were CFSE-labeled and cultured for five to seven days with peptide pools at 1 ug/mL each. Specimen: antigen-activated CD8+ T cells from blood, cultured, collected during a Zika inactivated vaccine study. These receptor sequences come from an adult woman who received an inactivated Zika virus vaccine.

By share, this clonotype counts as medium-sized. The CDR3 nucleotides are TGTGCCAGCAGCGACGGATACTACGAGCAGTACTTC. As protein: CASSDGYYEQYF. This chain uses TRBV6-5 with TRBJ2-7; D remains ambiguous. Trimming pared 6 bases from V and 3 bases from J, leaving 9 bases between. CDR3 size: 12 residues. CDR1 and CDR2 from the germline V gene are MNHEY and SVGAGI.

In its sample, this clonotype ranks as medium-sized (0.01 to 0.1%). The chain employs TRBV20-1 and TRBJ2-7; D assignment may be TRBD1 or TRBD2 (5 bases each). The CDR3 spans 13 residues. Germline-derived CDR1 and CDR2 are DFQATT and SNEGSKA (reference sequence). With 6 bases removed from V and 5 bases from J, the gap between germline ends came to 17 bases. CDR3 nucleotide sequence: TGCAGTGCCCTCCGGGACGGATGGCACGAGCAGTACTTC. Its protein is CSALRDGWHEQYF.

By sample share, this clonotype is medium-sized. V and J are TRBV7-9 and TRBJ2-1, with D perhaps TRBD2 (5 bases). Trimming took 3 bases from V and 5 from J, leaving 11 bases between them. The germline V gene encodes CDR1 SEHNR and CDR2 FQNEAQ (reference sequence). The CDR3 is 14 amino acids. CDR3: CASSLDTSDNEQFF. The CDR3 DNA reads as TGTGCCAGCAGCTTGGATACTAGTGACAATGAGCAGTTCTTC.

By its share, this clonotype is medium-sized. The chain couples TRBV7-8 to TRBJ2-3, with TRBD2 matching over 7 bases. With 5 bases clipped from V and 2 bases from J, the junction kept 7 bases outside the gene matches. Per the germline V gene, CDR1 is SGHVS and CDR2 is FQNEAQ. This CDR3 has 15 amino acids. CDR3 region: CASSPPSGNTDTQYF. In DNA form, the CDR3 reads TGTGCCAGCAGCCCACCTAGCGGAAACACAGATACGCAGTATTTT.

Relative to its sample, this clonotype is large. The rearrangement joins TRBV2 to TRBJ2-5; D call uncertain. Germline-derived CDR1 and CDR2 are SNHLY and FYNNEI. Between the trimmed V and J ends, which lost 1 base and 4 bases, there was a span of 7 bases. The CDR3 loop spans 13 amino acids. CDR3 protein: CASSEGDRETQYF. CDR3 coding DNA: TGTGCCAGCAGTGAAGGGGATCGAGAGACCCAGTACTTC.

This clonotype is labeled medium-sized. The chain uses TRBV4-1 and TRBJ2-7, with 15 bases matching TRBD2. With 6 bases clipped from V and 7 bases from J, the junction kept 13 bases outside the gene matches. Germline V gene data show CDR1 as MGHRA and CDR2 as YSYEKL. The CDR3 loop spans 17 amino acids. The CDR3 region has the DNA TGCGCCAGCAGGAGCTTCGGCGGGACTAGCGGGGGGTATGAGCAGTACTTC. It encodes CASRSFGGTSGGYEQYF.

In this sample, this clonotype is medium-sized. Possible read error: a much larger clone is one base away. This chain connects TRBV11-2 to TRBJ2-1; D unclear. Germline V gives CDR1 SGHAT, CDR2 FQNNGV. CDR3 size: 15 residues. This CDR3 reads CASSLPQSSYSEQFF. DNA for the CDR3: TGTGCCAGCAGTTTGCCGCAGAGCTCCTACAGTGAGCAGTTCTTC.

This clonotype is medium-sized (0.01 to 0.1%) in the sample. The CDR3 region has the DNA TGTGCCAGCAGCCCATCGGACGGCCATGGGGGCTACACCTTC. It codes for CASSPSDGHGGYTF. The gene calls are TRBV9 and TRBJ1-2, with D hard to call. With 4 bases removed from V and 8 bases from J, the gap between germline ends came to 18 bases. The germline V gene has CDR1 SGDLS and CDR2 YYNGEE. The CDR3 has 14 amino acids.

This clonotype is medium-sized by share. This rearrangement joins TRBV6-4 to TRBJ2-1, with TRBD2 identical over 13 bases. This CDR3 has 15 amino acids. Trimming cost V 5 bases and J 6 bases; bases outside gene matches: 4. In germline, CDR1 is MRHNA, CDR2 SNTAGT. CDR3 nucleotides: TGTGCCAGCAGTCGGACTAGCGGGGGTTCCAATGAGCAGTTCTTC. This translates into CASSRTSGGSNEQFF.

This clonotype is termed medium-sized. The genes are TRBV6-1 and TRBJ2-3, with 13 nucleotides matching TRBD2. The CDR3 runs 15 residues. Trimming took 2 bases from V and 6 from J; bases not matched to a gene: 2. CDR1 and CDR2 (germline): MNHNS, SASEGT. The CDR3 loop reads CASSETSGGADTQYF. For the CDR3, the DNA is TGTGCCAGCAGTGAAACTAGCGGGGGGGCCGATACGCAGTATTTT.

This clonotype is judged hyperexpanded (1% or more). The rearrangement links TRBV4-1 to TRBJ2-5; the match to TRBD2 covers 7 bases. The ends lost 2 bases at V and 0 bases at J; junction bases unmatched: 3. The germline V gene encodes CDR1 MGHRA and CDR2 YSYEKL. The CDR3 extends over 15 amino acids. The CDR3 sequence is CASSQQGRDQETQYF. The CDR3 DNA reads TGCGCCAGCAGCCAACAAGGGAGGGACCAAGAGACCCAGTACTTC.

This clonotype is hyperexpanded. CDR3 in DNA: TGTGCCAGCACCCCATCGGGGCAGGAGACCCAGTACTTC. This codes for CASTPSGQETQYF. This chain uses TRBV9 with TRBJ2-5; D assignment may be TRBD1 or TRBD2 (5 bases each). There are 13 residues in the CDR3. Germline CDR1 SGDLS, CDR2 YYNGEE. Trimming took off 6 bases at V and 5 bases at J, with 14 bases between the two ends.

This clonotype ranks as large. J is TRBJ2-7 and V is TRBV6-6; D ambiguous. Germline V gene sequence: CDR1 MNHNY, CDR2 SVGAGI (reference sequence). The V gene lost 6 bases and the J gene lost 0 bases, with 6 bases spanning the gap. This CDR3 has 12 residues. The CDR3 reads CASRLSSYEQYF. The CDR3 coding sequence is TGTGCCAGCAGACTAAGCTCCTACGAGCAGTACTTC.

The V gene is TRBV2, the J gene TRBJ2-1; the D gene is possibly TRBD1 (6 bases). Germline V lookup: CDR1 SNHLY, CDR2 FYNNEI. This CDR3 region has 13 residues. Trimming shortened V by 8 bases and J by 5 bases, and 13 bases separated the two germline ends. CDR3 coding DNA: TGTGCCAGCTCTGGACAGATAAACAATGAGCAGTTCTTC. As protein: CASSGQINNEQFF. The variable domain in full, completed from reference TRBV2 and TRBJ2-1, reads EPEVTQTPSHQVTQMGQEVILRCVPISNHLYFYWYRQILGQKVEFLVSFYNNEISEKSEIFDDQFSVERPDGSNFTLKIRSTKLEDSAMYFCASSGQINNEQFFGPGTRLTVL.

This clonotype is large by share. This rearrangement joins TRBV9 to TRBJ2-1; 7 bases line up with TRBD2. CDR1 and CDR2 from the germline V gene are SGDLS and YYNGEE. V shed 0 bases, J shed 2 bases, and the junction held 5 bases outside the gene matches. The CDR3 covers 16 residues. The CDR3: CASSVGGSFTYNEQFF. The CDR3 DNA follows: TGTGCCAGCAGCGTAGGCGGGAGTTTCACCTACAATGAGCAGTTCTTC.

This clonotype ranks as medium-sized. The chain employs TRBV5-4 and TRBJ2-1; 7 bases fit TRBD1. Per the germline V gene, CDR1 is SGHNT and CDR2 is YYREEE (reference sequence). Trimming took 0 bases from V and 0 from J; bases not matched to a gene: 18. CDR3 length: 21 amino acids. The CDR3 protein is CASSLGGFRDSELSSYNEQFF. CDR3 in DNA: TGTGCCAGCAGCTTGGGGGGATTTAGGGACAGCGAATTGAGCTCCTACAATGAGCAGTTCTTC.

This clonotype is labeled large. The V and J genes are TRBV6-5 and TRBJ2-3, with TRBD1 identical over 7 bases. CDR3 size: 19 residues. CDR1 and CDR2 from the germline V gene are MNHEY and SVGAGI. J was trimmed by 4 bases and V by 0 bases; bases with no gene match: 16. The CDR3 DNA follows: TGTGCCAGCAGTTACTCGATGGTAGGGGGCAATCGGGTCGCAGATACGCAGTATTTT. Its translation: CASSYSMVGGNRVADTQYF.

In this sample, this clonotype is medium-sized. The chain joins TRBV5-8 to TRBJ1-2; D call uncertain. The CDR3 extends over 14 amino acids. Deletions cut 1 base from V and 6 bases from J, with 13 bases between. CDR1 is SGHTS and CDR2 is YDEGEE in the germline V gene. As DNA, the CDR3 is TGTGCCAGCAGCTTGAACATCAGGAGGGATGGCTACACCTTC. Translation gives CASSLNIRRDGYTF.

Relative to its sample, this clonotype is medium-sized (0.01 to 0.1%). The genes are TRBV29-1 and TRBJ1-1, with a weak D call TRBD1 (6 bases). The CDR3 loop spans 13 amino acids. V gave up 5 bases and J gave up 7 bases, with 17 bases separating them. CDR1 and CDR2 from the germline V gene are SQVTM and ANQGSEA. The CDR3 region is CSVYPGAVNEAFF. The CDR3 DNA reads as TGCAGCGTTTATCCAGGGGCTGTGAATGAAGCTTTCTTT.

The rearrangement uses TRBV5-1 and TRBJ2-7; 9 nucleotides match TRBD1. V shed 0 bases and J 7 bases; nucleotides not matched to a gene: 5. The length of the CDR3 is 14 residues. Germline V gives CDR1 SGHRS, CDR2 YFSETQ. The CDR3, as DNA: TGCGCCAGCAGCTTGGCCGGACAGGGGTTGGAGCAGTACTTC. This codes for CASSLAGQGLEQYF.

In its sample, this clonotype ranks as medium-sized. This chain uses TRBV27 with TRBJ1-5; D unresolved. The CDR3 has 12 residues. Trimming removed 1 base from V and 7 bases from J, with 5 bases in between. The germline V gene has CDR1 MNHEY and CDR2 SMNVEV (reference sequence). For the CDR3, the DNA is TGTGCCAGCAGTTTATTCGGCCAGCCCCAGCATTTT. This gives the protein CASSLFGQPQHF.

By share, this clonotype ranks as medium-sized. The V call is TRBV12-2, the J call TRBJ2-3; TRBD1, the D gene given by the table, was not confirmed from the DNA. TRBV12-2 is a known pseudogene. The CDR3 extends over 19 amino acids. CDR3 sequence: CASRLVGGWDPRCTDTQYF. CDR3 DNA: TGTGCAAGTCGCTTAGTAGGGGGCTGGGACCCTAGATGCACAGATACGCAGTATTTT.

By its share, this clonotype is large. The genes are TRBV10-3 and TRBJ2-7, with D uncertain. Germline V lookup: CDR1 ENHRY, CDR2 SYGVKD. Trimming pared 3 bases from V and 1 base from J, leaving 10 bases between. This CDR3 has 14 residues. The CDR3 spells CAISEDEESYEQYF. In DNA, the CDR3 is TGTGCCATCAGTGAAGACGAAGAGTCCTACGAGCAGTACTTC.

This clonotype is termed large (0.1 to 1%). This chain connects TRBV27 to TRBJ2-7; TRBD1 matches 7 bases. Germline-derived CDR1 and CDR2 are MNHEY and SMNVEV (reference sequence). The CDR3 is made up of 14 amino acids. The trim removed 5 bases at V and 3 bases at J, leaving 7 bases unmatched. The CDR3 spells CASSPQGKRYEQYF. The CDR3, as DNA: TGTGCCAGCAGTCCACAGGGGAAGCGCTACGAGCAGTACTTC.

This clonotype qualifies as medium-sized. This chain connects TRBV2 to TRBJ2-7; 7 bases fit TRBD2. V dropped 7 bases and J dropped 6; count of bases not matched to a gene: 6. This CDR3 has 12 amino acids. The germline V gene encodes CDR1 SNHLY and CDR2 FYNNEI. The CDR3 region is CASKWGLSEQYF. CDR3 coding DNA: TGTGCCAGCAAGTGGGGACTAAGCGAGCAGTACTTC.

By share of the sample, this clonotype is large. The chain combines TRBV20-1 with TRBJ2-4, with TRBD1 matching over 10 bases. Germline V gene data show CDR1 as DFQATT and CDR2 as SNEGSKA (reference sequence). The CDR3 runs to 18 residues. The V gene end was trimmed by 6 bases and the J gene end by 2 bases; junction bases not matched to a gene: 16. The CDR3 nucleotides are TGCAGTGCCCGGGACAGGGGATTTTCAGCCGCTACCAAAAACATTCAGTACTTC. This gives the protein CSARDRGFSAATKNIQYF.

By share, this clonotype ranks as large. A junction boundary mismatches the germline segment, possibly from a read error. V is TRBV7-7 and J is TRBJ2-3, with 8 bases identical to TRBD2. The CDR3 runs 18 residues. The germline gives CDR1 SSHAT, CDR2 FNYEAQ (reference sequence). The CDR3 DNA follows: TGTGCTAGCAGCTTACGCACCGTAGGGACTAGTACGACAGATACGCAGTATTTT. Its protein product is CASSLRTVGTSTTDTQYF.